The rows below give T cell receptor beta chains drawn from one sample of a study of cytomegalovirus exposure and HLA in healthy donors. TCRdb's copy holds only in-frame clones and misses some; the assay was immunoSEQ multiplex PCR. Among tens of thousands of clones listed, around four fifths were seen once. Sequencing used PBMCs. The source of these receptors is a man in his thirties or forties in good health and CMV-seronegative. Each CDR3 is given with its conserved first and last residue. A D gene is named only where the DNA matches it firmly. Only some rows state a clone size, as once, few, many or a class for expanded clones.

d_gene: -
j_gene: TRBJ2-3
v_gene: TRBV10-3
abundance: -
CDR3aa: CAISEFTSTDTQYF
CDR3nt: TGTGCCATCAGTGAGTTCACTAGCACAGATACGCAGTATTTT

d_gene: TRBD2
j_gene: TRBJ2-3
v_gene: TRBV7-3
abundance: -
CDR3aa: CASSLNGGGDTQYF
CDR3nt: TGTGCCAGCAGCTTAAATGGGGGGGGAGATACGCAGTATTTT

d_gene: -
j_gene: TRBJ1-1
v_gene: TRBV2
abundance: -
CDR3aa: CASNGGRGTEAFF
CDR3nt: TGTGCCAGCAATGGGGGTCGGGGGACTGAAGCTTTCTTT

d_gene: -
j_gene: TRBJ2-3
v_gene: TRBV4-2
abundance: few
CDR3aa: CASSQSGGGPDTQYF
CDR3nt: TGTGCCAGCAGCCAATCTGGGGGGGGCCCTGATACGCAGTATTTT

d_gene: -
j_gene: TRBJ2-1
v_gene: TRBV9
abundance: -
CDR3aa: CASSVTSNYNEQFF
CDR3nt: TGTGCCAGCAGCGTAACTAGCAACTACAATGAGCAGTTCTTC

d_gene: TRBD2
j_gene: TRBJ2-3
v_gene: TRBV6-1
abundance: few
CDR3aa: CATGPLAGTTDTQYF
CDR3nt: TGTGCCACGGGGCCACTAGCGGGGACCACAGATACGCAGTATTTT

d_gene: TRBD1
j_gene: TRBJ2-5
v_gene: TRBV7-2
abundance: -
CDR3aa: CASSSRQGGTQYF
CDR3nt: TGTGCCAGCAGCTCACGACAGGGGGGGACCCAGTACTTC

d_gene: -
j_gene: TRBJ1-2
v_gene: TRBV11-2
abundance: -
CDR3aa: CASSLTIDRNYGYTF
CDR3nt: TGTGCCAGCAGCTTAACAATCGACAGGAACTATGGCTACACCTTC

d_gene: TRBD1
j_gene: TRBJ1-2
v_gene: TRBV7-2
abundance: once
CDR3aa: CASSEDRAYGYTF
CDR3nt: TGTGCCAGCAGCGAGGACAGGGCGTACGGCTACACCTTC

d_gene: -
j_gene: TRBJ1-1
v_gene: TRBV6-5
abundance: -
CDR3aa: CASSPPGNTEAFF
CDR3nt: TGTGCCAGCAGCCCCCCGGGGAACACTGAAGCTTTCTTT

d_gene: TRBD1
j_gene: TRBJ1-1
v_gene: TRBV4-2
abundance: -
CDR3aa: CASRSGQGVDEAFF
CDR3nt: TGTGCCAGCAGATCCGGACAGGGAGTCGATGAAGCTTTCTTT

d_gene: -
j_gene: TRBJ1-4
v_gene: TRBV25-1
abundance: -
CDR3aa: CASSGYREKLFF
CDR3nt: TGTGCCAGCAGTGGCTACAGGGAAAAACTGTTTTTT

d_gene: TRBD1
j_gene: TRBJ2-1
v_gene: TRBV11-2
abundance: -
CDR3aa: CASRVRGSGGNEQFF
CDR3nt: TGTGCCAGCAGGGTGAGAGGGTCAGGGGGCAATGAGCAGTTCTTC

d_gene: -
j_gene: TRBJ2-5
v_gene: TRBV5-1
abundance: once
CDR3aa: CASSLAQGIGETQYF
CDR3nt: TGCGCCAGCAGCTTGGCCCAGGGGATCGGGGAGACCCAGTACTTC

d_gene: TRBD2
j_gene: TRBJ2-2
v_gene: TRBV9
abundance: -
CDR3aa: CASSVLAGEFTGELFF
CDR3nt: TGTGCCAGCAGCGTCCTAGCGGGGGAGTTCACCGGGGAGCTGTTTTTT

d_gene: -
j_gene: TRBJ2-7
v_gene: TRBV6-8
abundance: -
CDR3aa: CASSYPSHGTRSSYEQYF
CDR3nt: TGTGCCAGCAGTTACCCCAGTCATGGGACTCGTAGCTCCTACGAGCAGTACTTC

d_gene: -
j_gene: TRBJ2-1
v_gene: TRBV27
abundance: -
CDR3aa: CASTGVRGEQFF
CDR3nt: TGTGCCAGCACAGGGGTACGTGGTGAGCAGTTCTTC

d_gene: TRBD2
j_gene: TRBJ2-2
v_gene: TRBV7-3
abundance: -
CDR3aa: CASSTSTAGTGELFF
CDR3nt: TGTGCCAGCAGCACCTCGACAGCGGGGACCGGGGAGCTGTTTTTT

d_gene: -
j_gene: TRBJ1-5
v_gene: TRBV10-2
abundance: few
CDR3aa: CASSDRGFNQPQHF
CDR3nt: TGCGCCAGCAGTGACCGGGGTTTCAATCAGCCCCAGCATTTT

d_gene: -
j_gene: TRBJ1-1
v_gene: TRBV4-3
abundance: -
CDR3aa: CASSQAPIPGGEMNTEAFF
CDR3nt: TGCGCCAGCAGCCAAGCCCCTATTCCCGGGGGGGAGATGAACACTGAAGCTTTCTTT

d_gene: -
j_gene: TRBJ2-6
v_gene: TRBV11-3
abundance: -
CDR3aa: CASSLLEGIGSGANVLTF
CDR3nt: TGTGCCAGCAGCTTATTGGAGGGTATCGGGTCTGGGGCCAACGTCCTGACTTTC

d_gene: TRBD2
j_gene: TRBJ2-2
v_gene: TRBV5-1
abundance: -
CDR3aa: CASSSGTSGKNTGELFF
CDR3nt: TGCGCCAGCAGCTCCGGGACTAGCGGGAAGAACACCGGGGAGCTGTTTTTT

d_gene: -
j_gene: TRBJ1-5
v_gene: TRBV23-1
abundance: -
CDR3aa: CASSRRSNQPQHFLGRSNQPQHF
CDR3nt: -

d_gene: -
j_gene: TRBJ2-5
v_gene: TRBV7-9
abundance: -
CDR3aa: CASSQTGPGTQYF
CDR3nt: TGTGCCAGCAGCCAGACAGGCCCGGGCACCCAGTACTTC

d_gene: TRBD2
j_gene: TRBJ2-1
v_gene: TRBV10-3
abundance: -
CDR3aa: CAISETTSGGPSRNEQFF
CDR3nt: TGTGCCATCAGTGAGACTACTAGCGGGGGACCTAGTAGGAATGAGCAGTTCTTC

d_gene: -
j_gene: TRBJ2-5
v_gene: TRBV18
abundance: -
CDR3aa: CASSPPSQETQYF
CDR3nt: TGTGCCAGCTCACCGCCTTCTCAGGAGACCCAGTACTTC

d_gene: -
j_gene: TRBJ1-2
v_gene: TRBV9
abundance: -
CDR3aa: CASSAPQGHGYTF
CDR3nt: TGTGCCAGCAGCGCACCACAGGGTCATGGCTACACCTTC

d_gene: TRBD1
j_gene: TRBJ1-2
v_gene: TRBV28
abundance: -
CDR3aa: CASSSDTGAPGYTF
CDR3nt: TGTGCCAGCAGTTCGGATACAGGGGCCCCTGGCTACACCTTC

d_gene: TRBD1
j_gene: TRBJ1-1
v_gene: TRBV6-5
abundance: -
CDR3aa: CASSYGQANTEAFF
CDR3nt: TGTGCCAGCAGTTACGGACAGGCGAACACTGAAGCTTTCTTT

d_gene: TRBD2
j_gene: TRBJ2-1
v_gene: TRBV5-1
abundance: -
CDR3aa: CASSLAASGGMLNNEQFF
CDR3nt: TGCGCCAGCAGCTTGGCGGCTAGCGGGGGAATGCTAAACAATGAGCAGTTCTTC

d_gene: TRBD1
j_gene: TRBJ1-2
v_gene: TRBV13
abundance: -
CDR3aa: CASSSAGDRGLNGYTF
CDR3nt: TGTGCCAGCAGCTCCGCGGGGGACAGGGGGCTCAATGGCTACACCTTC

d_gene: TRBD1
j_gene: TRBJ1-1
v_gene: TRBV5-1
abundance: -
CDR3aa: CASSLLGGFQGANTEAFF
CDR3nt: TGCGCCAGCAGCTTGTTGGGGGGGTTCCAGGGGGCGAACACTGAAGCTTTCTTT

d_gene: -
j_gene: TRBJ2-5
v_gene: TRBV5-1
abundance: -
CDR3aa: CASSLDRVSQETQYF
CDR3nt: TGCGCCAGCAGCTTGGACAGGGTTTCACAGGAGACCCAGTACTTC

d_gene: TRBD2
j_gene: TRBJ2-1
v_gene: TRBV10-3
abundance: -
CDR3aa: CAMGTSGGSYNEQFF
CDR3nt: TGTGCCATGGGGACTAGCGGGGGATCCTACAATGAGCAGTTCTTC

d_gene: -
j_gene: TRBJ2-7
v_gene: TRBV4-2
abundance: -
CDR3aa: CASSEGTAYEQYF
CDR3nt: TGTGCCAGCAGCGAGGGTACTGCCTACGAGCAGTACTTC

d_gene: TRBD2
j_gene: TRBJ2-7
v_gene: TRBV4-2
abundance: -
CDR3aa: CASSQETSGGTSYEQYF
CDR3nt: TGTGCCAGCAGCCAAGAAACTAGCGGGGGGACCTCCTACGAGCAGTACTTC

d_gene: TRBD1
j_gene: TRBJ2-3
v_gene: TRBV7-2
abundance: -
CDR3aa: CASSSRQGNPDTQYF
CDR3nt: TGTGCCAGCAGCTCGCGACAGGGAAATCCAGATACGCAGTATTTT

d_gene: -
j_gene: TRBJ1-1
v_gene: TRBV2
abundance: -
CDR3aa: CASSEEYRGYQAFF
CDR3nt: TGTGCCAGCAGTGAAGAATATAGGGGGTATCAAGCTTTCTTT

d_gene: TRBD1
j_gene: TRBJ1-6
v_gene: TRBV6-1
abundance: -
CDR3aa: CASGTGLFQSSPLHF
CDR3nt: TGTGCCAGCGGGACAGGTTTATTTCAGTCTTCACCCCTCCACTTT

d_gene: -
j_gene: TRBJ2-1
v_gene: TRBV7-3
abundance: -
CDR3aa: CASSRDRGEEQFF
CDR3nt: TGTGCCAGCAGCCGCGACCGGGGTGAGGAGCAGTTCTTC

d_gene: -
j_gene: TRBJ1-2
v_gene: TRBV5-1
abundance: -
CDR3aa: CASTPAAEVAYANYGYTF
CDR3nt: TGCGCCAGCACCCCCGCGGCTGAGGTGGCCTATGCTAACTATGGCTACACCTTC

d_gene: -
j_gene: TRBJ1-5
v_gene: TRBV18
abundance: -
CDR3aa: CASSLLNQPQHF
CDR3nt: TGTGCCAGCTCACTACTCAATCAGCCCCAGCATTTT

d_gene: TRBD2
j_gene: TRBJ2-2
v_gene: TRBV7-3
abundance: once
CDR3aa: CASSGTSGQNTGELFF
CDR3nt: TGTGCCAGCAGCGGTACTAGCGGCCAGAACACCGGGGAGCTGTTTTTT

d_gene: TRBD1
j_gene: TRBJ1-4
v_gene: TRBV9
abundance: -
CDR3aa: CASSEHDDRVYEKLFF
CDR3nt: TGTGCCAGCAGCGAGCACGATGACAGGGTTTACGAAAAACTGTTTTTT

d_gene: TRBD1
j_gene: TRBJ2-1
v_gene: TRBV5-1
abundance: -
CDR3aa: CASSAQPGQGMDNEQFF
CDR3nt: TGCGCCAGCAGCGCCCAGCCGGGACAGGGAATGGACAATGAGCAGTTCTTC

d_gene: -
j_gene: TRBJ2-1
v_gene: TRBV29-1
abundance: -
CDR3aa: CSVQGYNEQFF
CDR3nt: TGCAGCGTACAGGGCTACAATGAGCAGTTCTTC

d_gene: -
j_gene: TRBJ1-1
v_gene: TRBV2
abundance: -
CDR3aa: CASSFNRAEAFF
CDR3nt: TGTGCCAGCAGTTTTAACAGGGCTGAAGCTTTCTTT

d_gene: -
j_gene: TRBJ1-3
v_gene: TRBV5-1
abundance: -
CDR3aa: CASSSWVGGNTIYF
CDR3nt: TGCGCCAGCAGCTCATGGGTCGGGGGAAACACCATATATTTT

d_gene: -
j_gene: TRBJ1-2
v_gene: TRBV7-9
abundance: -
CDR3aa: CASSRGGGRYGYTF
CDR3nt: TGTGCCAGCAGCCGGGGAGGGGGAAGGTATGGCTACACCTTC

d_gene: TRBD1
j_gene: TRBJ1-1
v_gene: TRBV18
abundance: -
CDR3aa: CASSPGQVSNTEAFF
CDR3nt: TGTGCCAGCTCACCCGGACAGGTATCGAACACTGAAGCTTTCTTT

d_gene: TRBD1
j_gene: TRBJ1-4
v_gene: TRBV28
abundance: -
CDR3aa: CASSDGTANEKLFF
CDR3nt: TGTGCCAGCAGTGACGGGACAGCTAATGAAAAACTGTTTTTT

d_gene: -
j_gene: TRBJ2-1
v_gene: TRBV11-3
abundance: -
CDR3aa: CASSFGGSYNEQFF
CDR3nt: TGTGCCAGCAGCTTCGGCGGCTCCTACAATGAGCAGTTCTTC

d_gene: TRBD2
j_gene: TRBJ2-5
v_gene: TRBV27
abundance: -
CDR3aa: CASSLLAGSSQYF
CDR3nt: TGTGCCAGCAGTTTACTAGCGGGTAGCTCCCAGTACTTC

d_gene: TRBD1
j_gene: TRBJ2-7
v_gene: TRBV11-2
abundance: -
CDR3aa: CASSLAGTGGYEQYF
CDR3nt: TGTGCCAGCAGCTTAGCCGGGACAGGGGGCTACGAGCAGTACTTC

d_gene: TRBD1
j_gene: TRBJ1-5
v_gene: TRBV19
abundance: -
CDR3aa: CASTYRDRGLTSNQPQHF
CDR3nt: TGTGCCAGTACCTACCGGGACAGGGGGCTCACGAGCAATCAGCCCCAGCATTTT

d_gene: TRBD1
j_gene: TRBJ1-1
v_gene: TRBV29-1
abundance: -
CDR3aa: CSASRTGEVTEAFF
CDR3nt: TGCAGCGCATCACGTACAGGGGAGGTCACTGAAGCTTTCTTT

d_gene: TRBD2
j_gene: TRBJ2-1
v_gene: TRBV9
abundance: once
CDR3aa: CASSEREWYNEQFF
CDR3nt: TGTGCCAGCAGCGAGCGGGAGTGGTACAATGAGCAGTTCTTC